Listed here are 5 T cell receptor beta chains from one sample, sequenced in a study of blood T cells in healthy people across ages. Sample-barcoded 5' priming and a J-beta primer mix drove a second PCR of roughly 6 to 12 cycles. TCRdb reprocessed the 5' RACE reads via MiXCR and lists one record per CDR3 protein. The sample has 540,000 or so distinct CDR3 sequences, less than 25% seen once. The same sample was also used in a study of T cells of mothers and their children.

The material sequenced was blood. All receptors derive from a boy between 10 and 17 years old in good health.

This clonotype has a handful of counts. The V call is TRBV20-1, the J call TRBJ1-4; D gene unclear. This CDR3 comprises 13 residues. The germline V and J ends were trimmed by 6 bases and 8 bases, with 16 bases remaining between them. The V gene's germline CDR1 is DFQATT and CDR2 SNEGSKA (reference sequence). CDR3 nucleotide sequence: TGCAGTGCAAGGGTCCCCCGAGAGGAAAAACTGTTTTTT. It is translated as CSARVPREEKLFF.

The sample holds a few counts of this clonotype. The chain employs TRBV7-9 and TRBJ1-1; no definite D call. CDR3 length equals 15 residues. V shed 5 bases and J shed 1 base, with 14 bases lying between them. Per germline, CDR1 SEHNR and CDR2 FQNEAQ (reference sequence). CDR3 DNA sequence: TGTGCCAGCAGCCCCGAGCGGCGGCCGAACACTGAAGCTTTCTTT. It is translated as CASSPERRPNTEAFF.

V usage is TRBV24-1 and J usage is TRBJ1-2, with TRBD1 as a possible D gene (5 bases). This CDR3 comprises 11 residues. V was clipped by 5 bases and J by 8 bases, with 8 bases between them. Germline V gene lookup returns CDR1 KGHDR and CDR2 SFDVKD. CDR3 nucleotides: TGTGCCACCAGTGGACAGAGCGGCTACACCTTC. Translating it yields CATSGQSGYTF.

This clonotype has just a few counts. The chain carries TRBV29-1 and TRBJ2-5, with D possibly matching TRBD2 (6 bases). The end of the DNA fits TRBJ2-7 better, so the J call may be wrong. Germline CDR1 reads SQVTM; CDR2 reads ANQGSEA. This CDR3 comprises 11 residues. Here the CDR3 DNA reads TGCAGCGTTGAAAGGACTAACGAGCAGTACTTC. This sequence encodes CSVERTNEQYF.

The rearrangement joins TRBV7-9 to TRBJ2-5; D not certain. V was shortened by 3 bases and J by 2 bases, with 10 bases between the two germline ends. The length of the CDR3 is 14 residues. Germline CDR1 and CDR2: SEHNR and FQNEAQ (reference sequence). In DNA form, the CDR3 reads TGTGCCAGCAGCTTGCCCCAGATTCAAGAGACCCAGTACTTC. Translating gives CASSLPQIQETQYF.